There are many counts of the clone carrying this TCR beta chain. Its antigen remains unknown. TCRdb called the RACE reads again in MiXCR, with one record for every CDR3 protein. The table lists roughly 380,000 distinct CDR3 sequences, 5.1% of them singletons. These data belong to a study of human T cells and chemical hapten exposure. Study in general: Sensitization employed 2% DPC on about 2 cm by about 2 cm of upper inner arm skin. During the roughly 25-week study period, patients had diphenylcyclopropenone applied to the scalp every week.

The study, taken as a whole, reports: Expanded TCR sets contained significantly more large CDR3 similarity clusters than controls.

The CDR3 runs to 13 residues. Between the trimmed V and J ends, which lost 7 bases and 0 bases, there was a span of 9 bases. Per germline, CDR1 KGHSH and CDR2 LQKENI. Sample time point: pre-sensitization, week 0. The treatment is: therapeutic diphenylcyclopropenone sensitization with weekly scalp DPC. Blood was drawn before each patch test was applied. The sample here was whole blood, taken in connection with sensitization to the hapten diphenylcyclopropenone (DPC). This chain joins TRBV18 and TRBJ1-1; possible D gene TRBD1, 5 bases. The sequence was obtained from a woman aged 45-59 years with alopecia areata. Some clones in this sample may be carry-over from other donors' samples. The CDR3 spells CASFRGMNTEAFF. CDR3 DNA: TGTGCCAGCTTTCGGGGGATGAACACTGAAGCTTTCTTT.